This TCR beta chain was sequenced for a study of blood T cells in healthy people across ages. The second PCR ran about 6 to 11 cycles with a sample-barcoded 5' primer and J-beta primers. A single record per CDR3 protein comes from TCRdb applying MiXCR to the 5' RACE reads. There are some 730,000 distinct CDR3 sequences in the sample; roughly 20% occur only once, and around a fifth lies in the top ten. This clonotype occurred a few times. Trimming left V 4 bases short and J 4 bases short, with 10 bases between. The CDR3 spans 14 residues. Germline V gene sequence: CDR1 MRHNA, CDR2 SNTAGT. This rearrangement joins TRBV6-4 to TRBJ2-2, with no clear D. What was sequenced was blood. The clonotype originates from a man aged 65-85 years in good health. CDR3 coding DNA: TGTGCCAGCAGTGCAAGTCTTACCACCGGGGAGCTGTTTTTT. It is translated as CASSASLTTGELFF.